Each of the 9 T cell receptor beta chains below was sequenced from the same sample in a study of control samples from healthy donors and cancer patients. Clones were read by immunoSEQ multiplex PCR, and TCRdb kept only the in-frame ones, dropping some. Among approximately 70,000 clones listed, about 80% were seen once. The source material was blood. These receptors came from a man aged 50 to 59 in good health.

As DNA, the CDR3 is TGTGCCAGCAGTTTAAGTGGGCACACTGAAGCTTTCTTT. As protein: CASSLSGHTEAFF. The chain carries TRBV12-3 or TRBV12-4 and TRBJ1-1; D not certain. The CDR3 length is 13 residues. V lost 2 bases and J lost 3, with 7 bases in between.

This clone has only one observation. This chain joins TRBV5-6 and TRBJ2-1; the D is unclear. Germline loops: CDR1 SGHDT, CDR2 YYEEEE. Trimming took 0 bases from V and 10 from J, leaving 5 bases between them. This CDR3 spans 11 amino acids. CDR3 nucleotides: TGTGCCAGCAGCTTGGCGGTGGAGCAGTTCTTC. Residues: CASSLAVEQFF.

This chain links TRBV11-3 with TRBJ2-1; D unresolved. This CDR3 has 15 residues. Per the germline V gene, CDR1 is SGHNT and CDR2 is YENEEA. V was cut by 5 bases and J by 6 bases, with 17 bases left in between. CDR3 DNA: TGTGCCAGCAGCCCCCCGGACCACCATCTCAATGAGCAGTTCTTC. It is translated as CASSPPDHHLNEQFF.

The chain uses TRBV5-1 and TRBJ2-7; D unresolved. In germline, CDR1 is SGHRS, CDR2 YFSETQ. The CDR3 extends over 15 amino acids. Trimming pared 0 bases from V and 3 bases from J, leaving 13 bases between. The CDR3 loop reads CASSLEPTASYEQYF. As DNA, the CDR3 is TGCGCCAGCAGCTTGGAGCCGACGGCGAGCTACGAGCAGTACTTC.

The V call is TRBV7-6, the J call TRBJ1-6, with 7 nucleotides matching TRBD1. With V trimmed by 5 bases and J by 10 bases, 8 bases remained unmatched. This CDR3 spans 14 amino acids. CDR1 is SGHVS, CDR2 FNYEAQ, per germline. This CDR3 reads CASSLGQVGSPLHF. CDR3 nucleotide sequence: TGTGCCAGCAGCCTCGGACAGGTCGGCTCACCCCTCCACTTT.

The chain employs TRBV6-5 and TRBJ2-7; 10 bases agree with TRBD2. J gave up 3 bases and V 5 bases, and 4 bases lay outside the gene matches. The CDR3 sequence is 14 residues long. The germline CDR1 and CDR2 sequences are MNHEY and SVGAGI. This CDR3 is CASSLSGRIYEQYF. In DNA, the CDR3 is TGTGCCAGCAGTCTTAGCGGGAGGATCTACGAGCAGTACTTC.

The CDR3 loop reads CASGKQGNQPQHF. The CDR3 DNA reads TGTGCTAGTGGCAAACAGGGGAACCAGCCCCAGCATTTT. The rearrangement links TRBV12-5 to TRBJ1-5; 7 bases map to TRBD1. Unmatched junction bases numbered 6, after V lost 6 bases and J lost 7 bases. Germline V gene data show CDR1 as LGHNT and CDR2 as FRNRAP. The CDR3 is 13 amino acids.

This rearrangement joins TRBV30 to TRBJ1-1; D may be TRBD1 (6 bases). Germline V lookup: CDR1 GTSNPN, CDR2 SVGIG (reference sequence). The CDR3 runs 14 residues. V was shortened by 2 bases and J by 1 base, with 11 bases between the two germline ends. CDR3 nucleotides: TGTGCCTGGAGTAGGGGGGCTACGAACACTGAAGCTTTCTTT. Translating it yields CAWSRGATNTEAFF. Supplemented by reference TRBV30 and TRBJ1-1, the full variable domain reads SQTIHQWPATLVQPVGSPLSLECTVEGTSNPNLYWYRQAAGRGLQLLFYSVGIGQISSEVPQNLSASRPQDRQFILSSKKLLLSDSGFYLCAWSRGATNTEAFFGQGTRLTVV.

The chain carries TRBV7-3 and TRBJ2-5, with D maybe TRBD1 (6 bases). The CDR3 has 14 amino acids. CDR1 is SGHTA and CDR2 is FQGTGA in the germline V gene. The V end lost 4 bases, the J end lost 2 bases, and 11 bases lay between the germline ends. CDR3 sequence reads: CASSSAGVQETQYF. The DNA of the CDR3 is TGTGCCAGCAGCTCAGCAGGGGTTCAAGAGACCCAGTACTTC.